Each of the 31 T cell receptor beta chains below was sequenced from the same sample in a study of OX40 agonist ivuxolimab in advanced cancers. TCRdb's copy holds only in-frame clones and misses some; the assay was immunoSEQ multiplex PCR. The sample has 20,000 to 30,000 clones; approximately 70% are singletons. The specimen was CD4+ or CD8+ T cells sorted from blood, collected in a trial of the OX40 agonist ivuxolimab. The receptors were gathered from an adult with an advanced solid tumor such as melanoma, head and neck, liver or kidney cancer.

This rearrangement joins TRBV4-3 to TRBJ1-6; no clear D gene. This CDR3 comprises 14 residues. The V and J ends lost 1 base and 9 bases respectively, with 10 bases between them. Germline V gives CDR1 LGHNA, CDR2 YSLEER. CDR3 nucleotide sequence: TGCGCCAGCAGCCAAGGGGTTTGGGGTTCACCCCTCCACTTT. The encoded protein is CASSQGVWGSPLHF.

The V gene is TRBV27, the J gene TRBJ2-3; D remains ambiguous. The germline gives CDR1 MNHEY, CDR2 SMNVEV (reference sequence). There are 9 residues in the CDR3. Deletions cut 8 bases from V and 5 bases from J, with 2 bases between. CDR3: CASGDTQYF. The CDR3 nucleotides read TGTGCCAGCGGAGATACGCAGTATTTT.

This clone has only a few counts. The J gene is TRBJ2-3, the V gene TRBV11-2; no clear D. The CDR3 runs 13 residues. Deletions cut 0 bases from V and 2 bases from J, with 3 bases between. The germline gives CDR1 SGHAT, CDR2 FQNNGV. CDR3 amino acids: CASSLDITDTQYF. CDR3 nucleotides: TGTGCCAGCAGCTTAGACATCACAGATACGCAGTATTTT.

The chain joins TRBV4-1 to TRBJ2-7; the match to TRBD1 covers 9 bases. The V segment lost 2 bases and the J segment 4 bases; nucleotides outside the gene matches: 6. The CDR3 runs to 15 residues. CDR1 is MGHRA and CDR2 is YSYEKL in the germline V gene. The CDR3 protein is CASSQRTGAGYEQYF. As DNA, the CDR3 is TGCGCCAGCAGCCAAAGGACAGGGGCCGGATACGAGCAGTACTTC.

CDR3 sequence reads: CASSVATQRGLSPLHF. In DNA, the CDR3 is TGTGCCAGCAGCGTAGCTACGCAGAGGGGGCTTTCACCCCTCCACTTT. The rearrangement joins TRBV9 to TRBJ1-6; 7 nucleotides agree with TRBD1. The germline CDR1 and CDR2 sequences are SGDLS and YYNGEE. This CDR3 is built from 16 residues. With 0 bases clipped from V and 9 bases from J, the junction kept 9 bases outside the gene matches.

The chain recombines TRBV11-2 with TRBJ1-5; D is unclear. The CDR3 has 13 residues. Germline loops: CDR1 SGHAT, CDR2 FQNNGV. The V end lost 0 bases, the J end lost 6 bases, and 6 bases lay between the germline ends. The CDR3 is CASSLEVGQPQHF. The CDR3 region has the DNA TGTGCCAGCAGCTTAGAGGTGGGTCAGCCCCAGCATTTT.

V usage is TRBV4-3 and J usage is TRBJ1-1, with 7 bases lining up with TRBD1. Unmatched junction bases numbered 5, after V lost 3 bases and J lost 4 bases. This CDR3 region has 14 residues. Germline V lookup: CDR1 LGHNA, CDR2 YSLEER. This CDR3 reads CASSQSSGGTEAFF. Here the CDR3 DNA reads TGCGCCAGCAGCCAGTCCTCAGGGGGCACTGAAGCTTTCTTT.

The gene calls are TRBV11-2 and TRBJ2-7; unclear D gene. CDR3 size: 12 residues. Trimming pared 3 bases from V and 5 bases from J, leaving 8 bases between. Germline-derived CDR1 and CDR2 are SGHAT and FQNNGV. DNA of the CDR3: TGTGCCAGCAGCTTGCCTATGAACGAGCAGTACTTC. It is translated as CASSLPMNEQYF.

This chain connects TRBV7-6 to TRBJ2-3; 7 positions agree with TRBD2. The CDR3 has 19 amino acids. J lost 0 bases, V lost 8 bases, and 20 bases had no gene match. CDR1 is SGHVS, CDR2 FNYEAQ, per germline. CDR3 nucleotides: TGTGCCAGCGCGAGCCGCCCGGGGGGAATCGACTATAGCACAGATACGCAGTATTTT. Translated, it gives CASASRPGGIDYSTDTQYF.

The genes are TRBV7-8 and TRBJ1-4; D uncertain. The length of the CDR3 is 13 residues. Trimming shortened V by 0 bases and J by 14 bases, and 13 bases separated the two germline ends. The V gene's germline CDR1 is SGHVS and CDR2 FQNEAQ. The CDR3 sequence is CASSLARVHGLFF. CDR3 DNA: TGTGCCAGCAGCTTAGCGAGAGTACACGGGCTGTTTTTT. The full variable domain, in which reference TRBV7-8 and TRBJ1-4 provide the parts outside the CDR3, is GAGVSQSPRYKVAKRGQDVALRCDPISGHVSLFWYQQALGQGPEFLTYFQNEAQLDKSGLPSDRFFAERPEGSVSTLKIQRTQQEDSAVYLCASSLARVHGLFFGSGTQLSVL.

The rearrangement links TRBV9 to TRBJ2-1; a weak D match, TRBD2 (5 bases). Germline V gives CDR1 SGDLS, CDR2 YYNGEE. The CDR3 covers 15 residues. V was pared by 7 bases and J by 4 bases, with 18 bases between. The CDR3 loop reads CASLPRSGVYNEQFF. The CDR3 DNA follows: TGTGCCAGCCTCCCAAGGTCCGGGGTGTACAATGAGCAGTTCTTC.

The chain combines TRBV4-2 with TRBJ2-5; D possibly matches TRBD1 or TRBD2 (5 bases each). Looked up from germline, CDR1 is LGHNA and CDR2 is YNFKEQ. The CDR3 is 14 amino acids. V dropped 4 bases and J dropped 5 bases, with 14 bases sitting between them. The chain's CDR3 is CASSRDGADETQYF. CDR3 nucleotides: TGTGCCAGCAGCCGGGACGGGGCGGATGAGACCCAGTACTTC.

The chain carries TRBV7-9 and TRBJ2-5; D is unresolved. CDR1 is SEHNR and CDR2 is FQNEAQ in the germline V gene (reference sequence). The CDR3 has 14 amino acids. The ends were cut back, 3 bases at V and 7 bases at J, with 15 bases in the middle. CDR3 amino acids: CASSFSPNGATQYF. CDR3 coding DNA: TGTGCCAGCAGCTTCTCCCCTAATGGAGCGACCCAGTACTTC.

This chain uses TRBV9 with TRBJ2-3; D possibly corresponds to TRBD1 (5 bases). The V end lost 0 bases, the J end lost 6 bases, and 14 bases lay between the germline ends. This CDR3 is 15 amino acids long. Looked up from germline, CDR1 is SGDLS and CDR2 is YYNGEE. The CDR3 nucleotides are TGTGCCAGCAGCGTAGTAGGGGCCAGGGTGGATACGCAGTATTTT. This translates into CASSVVGARVDTQYF.

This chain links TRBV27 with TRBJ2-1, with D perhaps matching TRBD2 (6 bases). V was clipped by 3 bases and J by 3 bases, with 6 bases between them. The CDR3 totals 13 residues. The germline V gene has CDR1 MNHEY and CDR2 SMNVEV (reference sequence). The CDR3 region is CASSLEGYNEQFF. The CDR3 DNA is TGTGCCAGCAGTTTGGAGGGCTACAATGAGCAGTTCTTC.

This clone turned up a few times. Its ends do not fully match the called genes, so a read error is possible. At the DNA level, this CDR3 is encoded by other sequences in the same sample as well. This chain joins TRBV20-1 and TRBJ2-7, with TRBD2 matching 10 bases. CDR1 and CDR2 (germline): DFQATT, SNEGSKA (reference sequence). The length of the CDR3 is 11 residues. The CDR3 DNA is TGCAGTGCTAGACTAGCGGGGGCTTTCATCTTC. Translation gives CSARLAGAFIF.

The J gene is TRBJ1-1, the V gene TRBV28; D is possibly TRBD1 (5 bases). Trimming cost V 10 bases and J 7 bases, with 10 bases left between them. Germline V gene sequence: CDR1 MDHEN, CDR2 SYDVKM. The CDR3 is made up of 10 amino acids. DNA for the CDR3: TGTGCCACCGGGGGGGATGAAGCTTTCTTT. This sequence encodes CATGGDEAFF.

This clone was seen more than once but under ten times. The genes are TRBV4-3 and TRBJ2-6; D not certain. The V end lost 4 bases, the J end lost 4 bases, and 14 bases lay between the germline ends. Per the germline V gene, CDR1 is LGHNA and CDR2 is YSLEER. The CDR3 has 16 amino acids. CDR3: CASSLTPSLGANVLTF. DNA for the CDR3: TGCGCCAGCAGCCTAACACCCTCCCTCGGGGCCAACGTCCTGACTTTC.

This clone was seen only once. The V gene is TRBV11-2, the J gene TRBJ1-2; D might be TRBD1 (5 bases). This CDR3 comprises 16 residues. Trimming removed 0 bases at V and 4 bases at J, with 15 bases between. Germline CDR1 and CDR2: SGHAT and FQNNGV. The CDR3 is CASSLDTPGGTYGYTF. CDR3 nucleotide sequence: TGTGCCAGCAGCTTAGACACCCCTGGGGGAACCTATGGCTACACCTTC.

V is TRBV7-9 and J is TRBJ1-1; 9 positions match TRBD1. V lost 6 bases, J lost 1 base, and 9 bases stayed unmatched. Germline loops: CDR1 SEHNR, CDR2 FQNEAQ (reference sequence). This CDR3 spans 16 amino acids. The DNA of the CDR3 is TGTGCCAGCAGTCCACCCGAACAGGGGGCGAACACTGAAGCTTTCTTT. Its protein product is CASSPPEQGANTEAFF.

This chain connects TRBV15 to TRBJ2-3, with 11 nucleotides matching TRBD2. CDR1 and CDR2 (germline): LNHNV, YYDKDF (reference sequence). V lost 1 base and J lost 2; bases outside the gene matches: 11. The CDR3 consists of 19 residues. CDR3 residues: CATSRVRSGGARITDTQYF. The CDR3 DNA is TGTGCCACCAGCAGAGTACGTAGCGGGGGGGCCCGTATCACAGATACGCAGTATTTT.

The CDR3: CASSQDRSDYQPQHF. DNA for the CDR3: TGTGCCAGCAGCCAAGACAGGTCAGACTATCAGCCCCAGCATTTT. The chain employs TRBV6-5 and TRBJ1-5, with a tentative D call TRBD1 (6 bases). There are 15 residues in the CDR3. Germline loops: CDR1 MNHEY, CDR2 SVGAGI. V was clipped by 6 bases and J by 5 bases, with 17 bases between them.

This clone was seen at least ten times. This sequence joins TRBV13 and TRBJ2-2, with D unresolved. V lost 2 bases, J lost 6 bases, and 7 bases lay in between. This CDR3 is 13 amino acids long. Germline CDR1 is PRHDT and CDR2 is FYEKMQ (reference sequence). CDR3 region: CASSLQLAGELFF. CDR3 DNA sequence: TGTGCCAGCAGCTTACAACTCGCCGGGGAGCTGTTTTTT.

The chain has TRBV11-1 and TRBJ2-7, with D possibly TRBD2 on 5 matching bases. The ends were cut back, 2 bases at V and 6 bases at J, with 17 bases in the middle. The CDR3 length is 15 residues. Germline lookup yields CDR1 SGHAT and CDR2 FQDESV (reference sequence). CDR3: CASSLSLADSGEQYF. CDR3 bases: TGTGCCAGCAGCTTATCCCTCGCGGACTCGGGCGAGCAGTACTTC.

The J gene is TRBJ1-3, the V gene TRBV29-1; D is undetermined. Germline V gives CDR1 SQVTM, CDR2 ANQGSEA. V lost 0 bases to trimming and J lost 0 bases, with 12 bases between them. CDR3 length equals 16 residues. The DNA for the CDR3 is TGCAGCGTTGAAGATTCCCACATTAGCTCTGGAAACACCATATATTTT. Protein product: CSVEDSHISSGNTIYF.

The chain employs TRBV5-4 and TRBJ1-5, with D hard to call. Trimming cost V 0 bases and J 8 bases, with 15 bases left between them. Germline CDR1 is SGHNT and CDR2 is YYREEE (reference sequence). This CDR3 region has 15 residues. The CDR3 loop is CASSLVSVPGEPQHF. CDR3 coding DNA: TGTGCCAGCAGCTTGGTGTCCGTGCCCGGTGAGCCCCAGCATTTT.

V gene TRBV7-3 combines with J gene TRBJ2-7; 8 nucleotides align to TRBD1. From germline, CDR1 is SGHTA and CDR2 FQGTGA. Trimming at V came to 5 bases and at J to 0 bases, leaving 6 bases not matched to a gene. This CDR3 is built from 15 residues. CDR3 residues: CASSPGTGLSYEQYF. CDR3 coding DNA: TGTGCCAGCAGCCCGGGGACAGGTCTCTCCTACGAGCAGTACTTC.

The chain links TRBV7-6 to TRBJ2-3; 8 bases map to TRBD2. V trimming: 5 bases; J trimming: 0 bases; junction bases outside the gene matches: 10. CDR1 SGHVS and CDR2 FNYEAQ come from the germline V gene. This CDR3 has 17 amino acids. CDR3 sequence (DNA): TGTGCCAGCAGCGGTTCGGGGGGGCCAGCTAGCACAGATACGCAGTATTTT. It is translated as CASSGSGGPASTDTQYF.

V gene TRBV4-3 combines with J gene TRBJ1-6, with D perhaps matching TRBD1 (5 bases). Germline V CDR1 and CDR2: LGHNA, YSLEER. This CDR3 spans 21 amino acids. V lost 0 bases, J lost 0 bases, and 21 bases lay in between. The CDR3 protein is CASSQDRRIDRSSSYNSPLHF. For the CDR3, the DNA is TGCGCCAGCAGCCAAGATCGTCGGATAGACAGATCGAGCTCCTATAATTCACCCCTCCACTTT.

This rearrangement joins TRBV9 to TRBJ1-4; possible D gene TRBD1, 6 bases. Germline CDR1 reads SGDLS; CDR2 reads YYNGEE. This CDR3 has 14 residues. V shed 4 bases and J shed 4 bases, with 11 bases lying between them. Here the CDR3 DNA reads TGTGCCAGCAGCCCGGGGGCCGGTAATGAAAAACTGTTTTTT. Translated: CASSPGAGNEKLFF.

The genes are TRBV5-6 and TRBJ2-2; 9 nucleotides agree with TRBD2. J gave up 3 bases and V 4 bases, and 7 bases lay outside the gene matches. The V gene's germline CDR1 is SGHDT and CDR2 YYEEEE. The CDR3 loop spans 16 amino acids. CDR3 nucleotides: TGTGCCAGCAGCCCCGGGACTAGCTTTTACACCGGGGAGCTGTTTTTT. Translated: CASSPGTSFYTGELFF.